Listed here is a single T cell receptor (beta chain). Authors' analysis steps: For nucleated cells, counts were estimated from reference gene primer amplification. Assay: immunoSEQ multiplex PCR; the TCRdb copy retains only in-frame clones and omits some. Clonal size and the V and J genes are those of that table, whereas D and trimming came from the DNA. The table includes about 110,000 clones, roughly 80% detected once. The data were taken from a study of blood T cell repertoires in COVID-19. In the study overall: The analysed material was cDNA or gDNA that came from T cells, B-cell-depleted T cells, or PBMCs.

Trimming shortened V by 3 bases and J by 8 bases, and 15 bases separated the two germline ends. CDR1 is KGHDR, CDR2 SFDVKD, per germline. The CDR3 runs 15 residues. Sequenced sample: peripheral blood. V usage is TRBV24-1 and J usage is TRBJ1-4; D possibly corresponds to TRBD1 (6 bases). The clonotype originates from a woman aged 60-70 years with acute or convalescent COVID-19. As DNA, the CDR3 is TGTGCCACCAGTGATACAGGGACCAGCGCGGAAAAACTGTTTTTT. Its translation is CATSDTGTSAEKLFF.